These T cell receptor beta chains were read from a single sample in a study of blood T cell repertoires in COVID-19. Assay used: immunoSEQ multiplex PCR; TCRdb lists only in-frame clones, some missing. Among about 300,000 clones, approximately 93% were seen once, and the ten largest hold about 2.2%. The sample taken for sequencing was peripheral blood. The receptors originated from a woman in her twenties or thirties with COVID-19, enrolled during active disease. Each CDR3 is given with its conserved first and last residue. The order of the fields is D gene, V gene, clone size, J gene, CDR3 protein, CDR3 DNA. The D gene is left open where the match is weak. Not every row has a clone size; where given, it reads once, few, many or a size class.

d_gene: -
v_gene: TRBV2
abundance: -
j_gene: TRBJ1-3
CDR3aa: CASSEDRFSGNTIYF
CDR3nt: TGTGCCAGCAGTGAAGACAGATTCTCTGGAAACACCATATATTTT

d_gene: TRBD1
v_gene: TRBV3-1/TRBV3-2
abundance: -
j_gene: TRBJ2-2
CDR3aa: CASSRRTGDGAGELFF
CDR3nt: TGTGCCAGCAGCCGCCGGACAGGGGACGGGGCCGGGGAGCTGTTTTTT

d_gene: -
v_gene: TRBV25-1
abundance: few
j_gene: TRBJ2-7
CDR3aa: CASSGTGQLSSYEQYF
CDR3nt: TGTGCCAGCAGTGGAACCGGACAGCTCAGCTCCTACGAGCAGTACTTC

d_gene: TRBD2
v_gene: TRBV20-1
abundance: -
j_gene: TRBJ2-3
CDR3aa: CSASKDAGGTDTQYF
CDR3nt: TGCAGTGCTAGTAAGGACGCGGGGGGCACAGATACGCAGTATTTT

d_gene: -
v_gene: TRBV9
abundance: few
j_gene: TRBJ1-1
CDR3aa: CASSVRWDTEAFF
CDR3nt: TGTGCCAGCAGCGTGAGGTGGGACACTGAAGCTTTCTTT

d_gene: TRBD2
v_gene: TRBV2
abundance: -
j_gene: TRBJ2-7
CDR3aa: CASSYGTSGTYEQYF
CDR3nt: TGTGCCAGCAGCTATGGGACTAGCGGGACCTACGAGCAGTACTTC

d_gene: -
v_gene: TRBV5-1
abundance: once
j_gene: TRBJ2-1
CDR3aa: CASSPDSSYNEQFF
CDR3nt: TGCGCCAGCAGCCCGGACAGCTCCTACAATGAGCAGTTCTTC

d_gene: -
v_gene: TRBV6-5
abundance: -
j_gene: TRBJ1-2
CDR3aa: CASIGQGKLDYGYTF
CDR3nt: TGTGCCAGCATCGGGCAGGGGAAGTTGGATTATGGCTACACCTTC

d_gene: TRBD1
v_gene: TRBV3-1/TRBV3-2
abundance: -
j_gene: TRBJ2-1
CDR3aa: CASSRDRESYNEQFF
CDR3nt: TGTGCCAGCAGCAGGGACAGGGAATCATACAATGAGCAGTTCTTC

d_gene: -
v_gene: TRBV2
abundance: -
j_gene: TRBJ2-2
CDR3aa: CASSVARTNTGELFF
CDR3nt: TGTGCCAGCAGTGTTGCGCGGACGAACACCGGGGAGCTGTTTTTT

d_gene: TRBD1
v_gene: TRBV30
abundance: once
j_gene: TRBJ1-2
CDR3aa: CAWSVHRGNRYGYTF
CDR3nt: TGTGCCTGGAGTGTACACAGGGGGAATCGGTATGGCTACACCTTC